This passage covers 30 T cell receptor beta chains from one sample sequenced in a study of cytomegalovirus exposure and HLA in healthy donors. The PCR was carried out with 60 Vbeta primers and 13 Jbeta primers. Generated by immunoSEQ multiplex PCR, the TCRdb table keeps only in-frame clones and is missing some. The sample has some 150,000 clones, roughly 74% seen once. The sample comprised PBMCs. These receptors all stem from a man aged 35-49 years in good health and CMV-seronegative.

This chain uses TRBV5-1 with TRBJ1-5, with 7 bases that match TRBD1. The CDR3 is made up of 14 amino acids. V was clipped by 3 bases and J by 5 bases; unmatched bases: 5. CDR1 and CDR2 (germline): SGHRS, YFSETQ. CDR3 residues: CASSSGQLDQPQHF. As DNA, the CDR3 is TGCGCCAGCAGCTCGGGACAGCTAGATCAGCCCCAGCATTTT.

This clone was counted once. The chain couples TRBV7-9 to TRBJ2-7; D gene uncertain. The CDR3 has 14 residues. Per germline, CDR1 SEHNR and CDR2 FQNEAQ (reference sequence). Trimming pared 6 bases from V and 2 bases from J, leaving 14 bases between. The CDR3 coding sequence is TGTGCCAGCAGTCTACCGTCCTTAGCCTACGAGCAGTACTTC. This sequence encodes CASSLPSLAYEQYF.

The gene calls are TRBV28 and TRBJ1-1, with 10 bases lining up with TRBD1. This CDR3 region has 16 residues. Germline V CDR1 and CDR2: MDHEN, SYDVKM. Losses at the gene ends were 5 bases for V and 1 base for J; bases not matched to a gene: 7. Here the CDR3 DNA reads TGTGCCAGCAGTCCTCGGACAGGGGGGGCGAACACTGAAGCTTTCTTT. Its translation: CASSPRTGGANTEAFF.

On this clone: Other DNA sequences from this sample encode an identical CDR3 as well. V gene TRBV6-5 combines with J gene TRBJ2-5; 9 bases fit TRBD1. The assigned J gene may be wrong: the sequence end matches TRBJ2-7 better. The germline V gene has CDR1 MNHEY and CDR2 SVGAGI. CDR3 size: 16 residues. The CDR3, as DNA: TGTGCCAGCAGTTATTCGGGGACAGGGTCTTCCTACGAGCAGTACTTC. Its protein product is CASSYSGTGSSYEQYF.

About this clone itself: Other nucleotide sequences in the sample specify the same CDR3. The chain combines TRBV28 with TRBJ2-1; 9 positions agree with TRBD1. The CDR3 covers 15 residues. V shed 5 bases, J shed 4 bases, and the junction held 6 bases outside the gene matches. The germline V gene has CDR1 MDHEN and CDR2 SYDVKM. The CDR3 DNA follows: TGTGCCAGCAGTCTGACAGGGGGGTTATACAATGAGCAGTTCTTC. Translation gives CASSLTGGLYNEQFF.

This chain joins TRBV28 and TRBJ2-5, with TRBD1 identical over 7 bases. With the DNA end fitting TRBJ2-7 better, the J assignment may be wrong. The CDR3 has 14 residues. Germline loops: CDR1 MDHEN, CDR2 SYDVKM. This CDR3 is CASSSPGQSYEQYF. CDR3 bases: TGTGCCAGCAGTTCCCCGGGACAGTCCTACGAGCAGTACTTC.

The J gene is TRBJ2-3, the V gene TRBV4-3, with unresolved D. Germline CDR1 reads LGHNA; CDR2 reads YSLEER. This CDR3 comprises 15 residues. V dropped 1 base and J dropped 1 base, with 9 bases sitting between them. CDR3 in DNA: TGCGCCAGCAGCCAAGGCTCATCGGGCACAGATACGCAGTATTTT. It encodes CASSQGSSGTDTQYF.

The chain has TRBV5-4 and TRBJ2-5, with 8 bases fitting TRBD2. The V and J ends lost 4 bases and 1 base, in that order; junction bases with no gene match: 6. Germline CDR1 and CDR2: SGHNT and YYREEE (reference sequence). The CDR3 consists of 15 residues. The CDR3 bases are TGTGCCAGCAGCCCACCCCGGGGGGGCCAAGAGACCCAGTACTTC. This encodes CASSPPRGGQETQYF.

V gene TRBV7-9 combines with J gene TRBJ2-5, with 10 positions matching TRBD1. The J call could be wrong; TRBJ2-7 is a better fit for the DNA end. Germline loops: CDR1 SEHNR, CDR2 FQNEAQ (reference sequence). This CDR3 spans 14 amino acids. In DNA, the CDR3 is TGTGCCAGCAGCTTCGGAGGACAGGGGGGCGAGCAGTACTTC. This sequence encodes CASSFGGQGGEQYF.

V and J are TRBV19 and TRBJ1-4; D uncertain. Germline V gives CDR1 LNHDA, CDR2 SQIVND (reference sequence). Trimming cost V 6 bases and J 3 bases, with 11 bases left between them. This CDR3 spans 14 amino acids. CDR3 amino acids: CASRRRAPNEKLFF. CDR3 bases: TGTGCCAGTAGGAGGAGGGCGCCTAATGAAAAACTGTTTTTT.

The CDR3 region is CASSLTGLAFYEQYF. CDR3 in DNA: TGTGCCAGCAGCCTAACTGGACTAGCTTTCTACGAGCAGTACTTC. This rearrangement joins TRBV14 to TRBJ2-7, with 8 nucleotides matching TRBD2. Per the germline V gene, CDR1 is SGHDN and CDR2 is FVKESK. There are 15 residues in the CDR3. J lost 3 bases, V lost 4 bases, and 8 bases had no gene match.

The V and J genes are TRBV5-1 and TRBJ1-6, with 7 bases matching TRBD1. Per germline, CDR1 SGHRS and CDR2 YFSETQ. This CDR3 contains 15 residues. The V and J ends lost 1 base and 7 bases, in that order; junction bases with no gene match: 5. The CDR3 protein is CASSLSGTENSPLHF. CDR3 bases: TGCGCCAGCAGCTTGTCGGGGACAGAAAATTCACCCCTCCACTTT.

This CDR3 reads CASSAPDRDVYEQYF. The CDR3 DNA reads TGTGCCAGCAGTGCTCCTGACAGGGATGTTTACGAGCAGTACTTC. This chain uses TRBV6-1 with TRBJ2-7; 7 bases are a match to TRBD1. Germline lookup yields CDR1 MNHNS and CDR2 SASEGT. V trimming: 4 bases; J trimming: 4 bases; junction bases outside the gene matches: 10. This CDR3 has 15 residues.

The chain couples TRBV29-1 to TRBJ2-2, with a possible D match to TRBD1 (5 bases). Trimming shortened V by 7 bases and J by 5 bases, and 11 bases separated the two germline ends. The CDR3 covers 12 residues. The germline gives CDR1 SQVTM, CDR2 ANQGSEA. The CDR3: CSGRASTGELFF. In nucleotides, the CDR3 is TGCAGCGGCAGGGCATCGACCGGGGAGCTGTTTTTT.

The chain recombines TRBV5-1 with TRBJ2-7; possibly TRBD1 for D (6 bases). Germline values: CDR1 SGHRS, CDR2 YFSETQ. V was shortened by 7 bases and J by 0 bases, with 14 bases between the two germline ends. The CDR3 is 14 residues long. CDR3 bases: TGCGCCAGCGCCGACAGGTTCGACTCCTACGAGCAGTACTTC. Translated: CASADRFDSYEQYF.

The chain links TRBV10-3 to TRBJ2-5, with 11 bases aligning to TRBD1. The CDR3 length is 13 residues. Germline CDR1 reads ENHRY; CDR2 reads SYGVKD. The ends lost 4 bases at V and 8 bases at J; junction bases unmatched: 3. For the CDR3, the DNA is TGTGCCATCAGTGGTGGACAGGGGGCAACCCAGTACTTC. Translated, it gives CAISGGQGATQYF.

The V and J genes are TRBV4-1 and TRBJ2-7; perhaps TRBD1 as D (6 bases). Germline-derived CDR1 and CDR2 are MGHRA and YSYEKL. There are 15 residues in the CDR3. Trimming removed 1 base from V and 5 bases from J, with 15 bases in between. The CDR3 reads CASSQVGRRGNEQYF. CDR3 nucleotides: TGCGCCAGCAGCCAAGTAGGGCGCAGGGGCAACGAGCAGTACTTC.

This clone turned up a few times. This chain uses TRBV27 with TRBJ1-1, with a possible D match to TRBD1 (5 bases). Germline CDR1 is MNHEY and CDR2 is SMNVEV (reference sequence). The CDR3 has 13 amino acids. Trimming removed 3 bases at V and 3 bases at J, with 8 bases between. CDR3 amino acids: CASSFVRDTEAFF. The DNA of the CDR3 is TGTGCCAGCAGTTTTGTCAGGGACACTGAAGCTTTCTTT.

As regards this clone: Compared with germline, one end of the junction differs, possibly owing to a read error. Other DNA sequences in the sample encode the same CDR3. This rearrangement joins TRBV5-1 to TRBJ1-1; the match to TRBD1 covers 8 bases. Germline loops: CDR1 SGHRS, CDR2 YFSETQ. This CDR3 comprises 17 residues. CDR3 amino acids: CASSLQGAGPMNTEAFF. In DNA, the CDR3 is TGCGCCAGCAGCTTGCAGGGGGCGGGGCCGATGAACACTGAGGCTTTCTTT.

This clone has a handful of counts. J is TRBJ2-7 and V is TRBV2; D uncertain. V shed 6 bases and J shed 0 bases, with 12 bases lying between them. CDR1 and CDR2 (germline): SNHLY, FYNNEI. This CDR3 is built from 14 residues. The CDR3 nucleotides read TGTGCCAGCAGGGCCTCTAGGAGCTCCTACGAGCAGTACTTC. This gives the protein CASRASRSSYEQYF.

The rearrangement joins TRBV29-1 to TRBJ1-1; the D gene is possibly TRBD1 (5 bases). CDR1 is SQVTM, CDR2 ANQGSEA, per germline. Trimming pared 7 bases from V and 1 base from J, leaving 10 bases between. The CDR3 extends over 12 amino acids. CDR3 nucleotides: TGCAGCGGACAGAAAGAGAACACTGAAGCTTTCTTT. This gives the protein CSGQKENTEAFF.

The chain links TRBV28 to TRBJ2-2; TRBD1 matches at 7 bases. The germline V gene encodes CDR1 MDHEN and CDR2 SYDVKM. With 6 bases clipped from V and 0 bases from J, the junction kept 7 bases outside the gene matches. This CDR3 comprises 16 residues. The CDR3 nucleotides read TGTGCCAGCAGCCGTGTGGGACAGACGAACACCGGGGAGCTGTTTTTT. It translates to CASSRVGQTNTGELFF. Drawing the rest from reference TRBV28 and TRBJ2-2, the complete variable domain is DVKVTQSSRYLVKRTGEKVFLECVQDMDHENMFWYRQDPGLGLRLIYFSYDVKMKEKGDIPEGYSVSREKKERFSLILESASTNQTSMYLCASSRVGQTNTGELFFGEGSRLTVL.

V is TRBV30 and J is TRBJ1-1, with no clear D. The ends were cut back, 2 bases at V and 0 bases at J, with 16 bases in the middle. This CDR3 is built from 16 residues. Per germline, CDR1 GTSNPN and CDR2 SVGIG (reference sequence). The CDR3, as DNA: TGTGCCTGGAGTCCCTTTGAGGCGCCAATGAACACTGAAGCTTTCTTT. Its protein product is CAWSPFEAPMNTEAFF.

The rearrangement uses TRBV7-9 and TRBJ1-3, with TRBD1 matching 7 bases. Trimming at V came to 0 bases and at J to 2 bases, leaving 10 bases not matched to a gene. The germline V gene has CDR1 SEHNR and CDR2 FQNEAQ (reference sequence). The CDR3 loop spans 18 amino acids. CDR3 nucleotide sequence: TGTGCCAGCAGCTTAGCGGGGTCAGGGGGTTCCCCTGGAAACACCATATATTTT. Translating gives CASSLAGSGGSPGNTIYF.

This rearrangement joins TRBV5-1 to TRBJ2-7, with 7 positions matching TRBD1. There are 15 residues in the CDR3. Trimming removed 4 bases from V and 2 bases from J; junction bases left unmatched: 9. Germline-derived CDR1 and CDR2 are SGHRS and YFSETQ. The CDR3: CASSPLQGVTYEQYF. As DNA, the CDR3 is TGCGCCAGCAGCCCCCTCCAGGGGGTAACCTACGAGCAGTACTTC.

The chain combines TRBV2 with TRBJ2-7, with D unresolved. The length of the CDR3 is 11 residues. Germline CDR1 and CDR2: SNHLY and FYNNEI. Trimming shortened V by 7 bases and J by 2 bases, and 6 bases separated the two germline ends. Here the CDR3 reads CASIQAYEQYF. The CDR3, as DNA: TGTGCCAGCATCCAGGCCTACGAGCAGTACTTC.

The chain joins TRBV5-1 to TRBJ2-7; tentatively, D is TRBD1 (5 bases). V lost 5 bases to trimming and J lost 1 base, with 16 bases between them. Germline CDR1 reads SGHRS; CDR2 reads YFSETQ. The length of the CDR3 is 15 residues. The CDR3 spells CASSYLLDKSYEQYF. The CDR3 bases are TGCGCCAGCAGTTACCTCCTGGACAAATCCTACGAGCAGTACTTC.

This clone was recorded at least ten times. The chain joins TRBV7-6 to TRBJ1-1; D perhaps matches TRBD1 (5 bases). The germline V gene encodes CDR1 SGHVS and CDR2 FNYEAQ. V dropped 5 bases and J dropped 2 bases, with 18 bases sitting between them. This CDR3 has 16 residues. The CDR3 sequence: CASSTAWAGPNTEAFF. The CDR3 DNA reads TGTGCCAGCAGCACCGCCTGGGCAGGGCCAAACACTGAAGCTTTCTTT.

The chain couples TRBV7-9 to TRBJ1-5, with 9 bases identical to TRBD1. In germline, CDR1 is SEHNR, CDR2 FQNEAQ (reference sequence). The CDR3 runs 16 residues. V lost 0 bases, J lost 4 bases, and 4 bases stayed unmatched. The CDR3 DNA sequence: TGTGCCAGCAGCTTAGCCGGGACAGGGTATAATCAGCCCCAGCATTTT. It translates to CASSLAGTGYNQPQHF.

The chain uses TRBV2 and TRBJ2-1, with D unclear. From germline, CDR1 is SNHLY and CDR2 FYNNEI. This CDR3 spans 14 amino acids. Trimming took 5 bases from V and 0 from J, leaving 8 bases between them. The chain's CDR3 is CASSSVSSYNEQFF. The CDR3 region has the DNA TGTGCCAGCAGTAGCGTCAGCTCCTACAATGAGCAGTTCTTC. Together with reference TRBV2 and TRBJ2-1, the CDR3 gives the full variable domain: EPEVTQTPSHQVTQMGQEVILRCVPISNHLYFYWYRQILGQKVEFLVSFYNNEISEKSEIFDDQFSVERPDGSNFTLKIRSTKLEDSAMYFCASSSVSSYNEQFFGPGTRLTVL.